The 3 T cell receptor beta chains below come from one sample, sequenced in a study of OX40 agonist ivuxolimab in advanced cancers. Profiling relied on immunoSEQ multiplex PCR, and the TCRdb table lists in-frame clones only, not all of them. Here the sample spans fewer than 8,000 clones, approximately 84% being singletons. This specimen was CD4+ or CD8+ T cells sorted from blood, taken in a trial of the OX40 agonist ivuxolimab. The receptor set was obtained from an adult with an advanced solid tumor such as melanoma, head and neck, liver or kidney cancer.

This clone was counted once. This rearrangement joins TRBV4-1 to TRBJ2-7, with 9 bases matching TRBD1. The CDR3 sequence is 15 residues long. V lost 2 bases and J lost 2; bases outside the gene matches: 4. CDR1 and CDR2 (germline): MGHRA, YSYEKL. CDR3 region: CASSQTTGGTYEQYF. Here the CDR3 DNA reads TGCGCCAGCAGCCAAACGACAGGGGGAACCTACGAGCAGTACTTC.

CDR3 protein: CASSLGWGFSGETQYF. CDR3 bases: TGTGCCAGCAGCTTGGGTTGGGGGTTCTCCGGGGAGACCCAGTACTTC. The V and J genes are TRBV5-5 and TRBJ2-5; D may correspond to TRBD1 or TRBD2 (5 bases each). The CDR3 spans 16 residues. V was trimmed by 0 bases and J by 5 bases, leaving 17 bases between them. Germline lookup yields CDR1 SGHKS and CDR2 YYEKEE (reference sequence). Based on the CDR3 plus reference TRBV5-5 and TRBJ2-5, the full variable domain is DAGVTQSPTHLIKTRGQQVTLRCSPISGHKSVSWYQQVLGQGPQFIFQYYEKEERGRGNFPDRFSARQFPNYSSELNVNALLLGDSALYLCASSLGWGFSGETQYFGPGTRLLVL.

This clone was counted between two and nine times. V gene TRBV9 combines with J gene TRBJ1-3; the match to TRBD1 covers 12 bases. This CDR3 contains 17 residues. CDR1 and CDR2 from the germline V gene are SGDLS and YYNGEE. Unmatched junction bases numbered 9, after V lost 4 bases and J lost 4 bases. The CDR3 reads CASSPTGTGGVGNTIYF. The DNA for the CDR3 is TGTGCCAGCAGCCCTACGGGGACAGGGGGCGTCGGAAACACCATATATTTT.